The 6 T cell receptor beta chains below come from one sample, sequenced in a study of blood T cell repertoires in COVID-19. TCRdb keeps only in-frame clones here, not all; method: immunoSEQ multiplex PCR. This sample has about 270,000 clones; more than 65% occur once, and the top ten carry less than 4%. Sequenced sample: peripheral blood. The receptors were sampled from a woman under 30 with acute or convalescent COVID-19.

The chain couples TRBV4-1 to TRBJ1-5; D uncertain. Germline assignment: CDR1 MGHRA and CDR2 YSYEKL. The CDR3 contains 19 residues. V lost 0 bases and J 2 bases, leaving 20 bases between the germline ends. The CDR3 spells CASSQDTRGYLNRNQPQHF. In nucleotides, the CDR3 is TGCGCCAGCAGCCAAGACACACGGGGATATCTTAATCGCAATCAGCCCCAGCATTTT.

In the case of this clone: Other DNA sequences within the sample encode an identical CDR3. CDR3 sequence reads: CASSPPGDTGELFF. The CDR3 DNA sequence: TGTGCCAGCTCACCCCCCGGGGACACCGGGGAGCTGTTTTTT. V and J are TRBV18 and TRBJ2-2; tentative D call: TRBD2 (5 bases). Looked up from germline, CDR1 is KGHSH and CDR2 is LQKENI. The CDR3 has 14 amino acids. Trimming cost V 3 bases and J 3 bases, with 8 bases left between them.

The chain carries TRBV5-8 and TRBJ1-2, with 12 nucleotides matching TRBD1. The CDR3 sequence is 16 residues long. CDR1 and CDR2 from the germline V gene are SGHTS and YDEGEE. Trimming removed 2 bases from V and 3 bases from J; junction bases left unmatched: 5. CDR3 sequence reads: CASSFTGTGGDYGYTF. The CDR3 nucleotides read TGTGCCAGCAGCTTTACCGGGACAGGGGGCGACTATGGCTACACCTTC.

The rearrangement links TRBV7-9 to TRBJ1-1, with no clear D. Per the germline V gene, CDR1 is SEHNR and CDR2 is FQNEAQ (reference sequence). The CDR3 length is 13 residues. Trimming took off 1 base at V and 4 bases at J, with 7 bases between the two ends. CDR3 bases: TGTGCCAGCAGCTTAGTAGAGAGCACTGAAGCTTTCTTT. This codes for CASSLVESTEAFF.

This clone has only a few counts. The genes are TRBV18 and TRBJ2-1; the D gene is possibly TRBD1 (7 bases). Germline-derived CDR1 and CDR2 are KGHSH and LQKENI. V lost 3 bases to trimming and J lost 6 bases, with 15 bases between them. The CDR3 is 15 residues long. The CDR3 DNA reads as TGTGCCAGCTCACCTGACAGGGTGGGGGGCAATGAGCAGTTCTTC. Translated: CASSPDRVGGNEQFF.

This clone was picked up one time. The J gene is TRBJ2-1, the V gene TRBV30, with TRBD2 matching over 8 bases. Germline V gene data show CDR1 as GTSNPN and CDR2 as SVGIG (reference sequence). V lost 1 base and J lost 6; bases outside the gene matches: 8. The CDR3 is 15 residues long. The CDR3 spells CAWSASGLAGNEQFF. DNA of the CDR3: TGTGCCTGGAGTGCCTCCGGACTAGCAGGCAATGAGCAGTTCTTC.